Listed here are 19 T cell receptor beta chains from one sample, sequenced in a study of blood T cells in healthy people across ages. The authors ran a second PCR of about 7 to 11 cycles using a sample-barcoded 5' primer and a J-beta primer mix. TCRdb recomputed calls from the 5' RACE reads with MiXCR, one row per CDR3 protein. The repertoire consists of hundreds of thousands of distinct CDR3 sequences, with approximately 67% occurring once and the leading ten covering around a quarter. The sequenced material came from blood. These receptors were collected from a man aged 25-40 years in good health.

The chain recombines TRBV7-3 with TRBJ1-6, with no clear D. V shed 4 bases and J shed 7 bases, with 11 bases lying between them. This CDR3 region has 14 residues. Germline V gene sequence: CDR1 SGHTA, CDR2 FQGTGA. The CDR3 DNA reads TGTGCCAGCAGCTCAAGCGGCGGGAATTCACCCCTCCACTTT. This codes for CASSSSGGNSPLHF.

As for this clonotype: A much more abundant neighbour one base away suggests this may be a read error. V usage is TRBV4-3 and J usage is TRBJ2-3, with unresolved D. CDR3 length: 15 amino acids. Germline CDR1 and CDR2: LGHNA and YSLEER. The V gene lost 0 bases and the J gene lost 8 bases, with 15 bases spanning the gap. The CDR3 is CASSQDVTGAATQYF. The CDR3 coding sequence is TGCGCCAGCAGCCAAGATGTAACGGGCGCAGCTACGCAGTATTTT.

The chain employs TRBV9 and TRBJ1-6, with 9 bases aligning to TRBD1. After removal of 2 bases from V and 11 bases from J, the junction contained 11 bases not matched to a gene. CDR3 length: 16 amino acids. CDR1 SGDLS and CDR2 YYNGEE come from the germline V gene. In nucleotides, the CDR3 is TGTGCCAGCAGCGTCTCGGACAGGGGCTCGAATCCACCCCTCCACTTT. Its translation: CASSVSDRGSNPPLHF.

This clonotype showed up just a few times. The genes are TRBV27 and TRBJ2-7; unclear D gene. Matching the DNA end better, TRBJ2-4 makes the J call doubtful. The CDR3 is 12 amino acids. CDR1 and CDR2 from the germline V gene are MNHEY and SMNVEV (reference sequence). The CDR3 sequence: CASSYINGIQYF. In DNA form, the CDR3 reads TGTGCCAGCAGTTACATTAACGGCATTCAGTACTTC.

This clonotype appeared a few times. The chain uses TRBV29-1 and TRBJ2-4; D unresolved. Trimming took off 3 bases at V and 6 bases at J, with 12 bases between the two ends. Germline-derived CDR1 and CDR2 are SQVTM and ANQGSEA. The CDR3 is made up of 13 amino acids. The CDR3, as DNA: TGCAGCGTTGAGTCCAGTGCCCTAAACATTCAGTACTTC. Translated, it gives CSVESSALNIQYF.

This chain links TRBV20-1 with TRBJ1-2, with D perhaps matching TRBD1 (6 bases). The CDR3 is 11 residues long. Germline V lookup: CDR1 DFQATT, CDR2 SNEGSKA (reference sequence). V lost 5 bases, J lost 4 bases, and 8 bases lay in between. The CDR3 DNA follows: TGCAGTGCTGAACAGGGCTATGGCTACACCTTC. Translating gives CSAEQGYGYTF.

The chain carries TRBV6-5 and TRBJ2-1; 9 bases are shared with TRBD1. With V trimmed by 7 bases and J by 6 bases, 7 bases remained unmatched. This CDR3 has 14 residues. Germline V gives CDR1 MNHEY, CDR2 SVGAGI. CDR3 amino acids: CASKDRGPFNEQFF. For the CDR3, the DNA is TGTGCCAGCAAGGACAGGGGCCCGTTCAATGAGCAGTTCTTC.

The rearrangement uses TRBV9 and TRBJ2-7; 9 bases map to TRBD2. Germline loops: CDR1 SGDLS, CDR2 YYNGEE. This CDR3 has 15 residues. With 1 base clipped from V and 2 bases from J, the junction kept 4 bases outside the gene matches. CDR3 in amino acids: CASSVSLAGTYEQYF. As DNA, the CDR3 is TGTGCCAGCAGCGTAAGTCTAGCGGGGACCTACGAGCAGTACTTC.

This chain joins TRBV10-3 and TRBJ2-7; 9 positions agree with TRBD1. Germline CDR1 reads ENHRY; CDR2 reads SYGVKD. The CDR3 length is 13 residues. The trim removed 5 bases at V and 4 bases at J, leaving 3 bases unmatched. Here the CDR3 reads CAISRDREYEQYF. The CDR3, as DNA: TGTGCCATCAGTCGGGACAGGGAATACGAGCAGTACTTC.

The CDR3 DNA follows: TGTGCCAGCAGCTCCGATGAGTTGGCGGGAGATACGCAGTATTTT. Its protein is CASSSDELAGDTQYF. The rearrangement joins TRBV5-5 to TRBJ2-3, with D possibly TRBD2 on 5 matching bases. Germline CDR1 and CDR2: SGHKS and YYEKEE (reference sequence). The CDR3 length is 15 residues. V lost 3 bases, J lost 5 bases, and 16 bases lay in between.

The chain carries TRBV6-5 and TRBJ2-3; TRBD1 aligns across 9 bases. CDR3 length: 15 residues. The germline gives CDR1 MNHEY, CDR2 SVGAGI. V lost 2 bases to trimming and J lost 4 bases; unmatched junction nucleotides: 4. Here the CDR3 reads CASSYRRQGADTQYF. CDR3 coding DNA: TGTGCCAGCAGTTACCGTAGACAGGGGGCAGATACGCAGTATTTT.

As concerns this clonotype: At one end, the junction sequence differs from germline, possibly due to a read error. The rearrangement links TRBV5-1 to TRBJ2-7; 11 nucleotides match TRBD1. The CDR3 sequence is 14 residues long. From germline, CDR1 is SGHRS and CDR2 YFSETQ. The CDR3 spells CASRLGQGGYEQYF. DNA of the CDR3: TGCGCCAGCAGATTGGGACAGGGGGGCTACGAGCAGTACTTC.

This rearrangement joins TRBV4-1 to TRBJ2-3; possibly TRBD1 for D (5 bases). The CDR3 runs to 14 residues. Trimming left V 2 bases short and J 3 bases short, with 9 bases between. CDR1 MGHRA and CDR2 YSYEKL come from the germline V gene. CDR3 bases: TGCGCCAGCAGCCAAACACAGGTTACAGATACGCAGTATTTT. This gives the protein CASSQTQVTDTQYF.

The CDR3 is CASSLKTGSSNQPQHF. CDR3 in DNA: TGTGCCAGCAGCTTAAAAACAGGGAGTTCGAATCAGCCCCAGCATTTT. V gene TRBV7-2 combines with J gene TRBJ1-5; the D gene is possibly TRBD1 (6 bases). This CDR3 has 16 amino acids. Germline V gives CDR1 SGHTA, CDR2 FQGNSA. The V end lost 2 bases, the J end lost 4 bases, and 15 bases lay between the germline ends.

This clonotype is a singleton in its sample. V is TRBV4-2 and J is TRBJ2-2; TRBD2 aligns across 11 bases. The CDR3 runs 16 residues. V lost 4 bases, J lost 6 bases, and 7 bases stayed unmatched. Per the germline V gene, CDR1 is LGHNA and CDR2 is YNFKEQ. CDR3 sequence (DNA): TGTGCCAGCAGCCCTTTACTAGCGGGGGCGGCCGGGGAGCTGTTTTTT. It encodes CASSPLLAGAAGELFF.

V usage is TRBV4-2 and J usage is TRBJ1-4; possibly TRBD1 for D (5 bases). CDR3 length: 17 residues. V gave up 0 bases and J gave up 6 bases, with 17 bases separating them. Germline V gene sequence: CDR1 LGHNA, CDR2 YNFKEQ. Written as DNA, the CDR3 is TGTGCCAGCAGCCAAGATCTTGTGGGGACCCGTCATGAAAAACTGTTTTTT. Its translation: CASSQDLVGTRHEKLFF.

The chain employs TRBV28 and TRBJ2-1; TRBD2 aligns across 13 bases. The CDR3 consists of 18 residues. Trimming cost V 4 bases and J 0 bases; bases outside gene matches: 6. CDR1 MDHEN and CDR2 SYDVKM come from the germline V gene. In nucleotides, the CDR3 is TGTGCCAGCAGTTCCGGGACTAGCGGGACGAGCTCCTACAATGAGCAGTTCTTC. It is translated as CASSSGTSGTSSYNEQFF.

V and J are TRBV30 and TRBJ2-6; 13 bases are shared with TRBD2. The CDR3 has 16 residues. In germline, CDR1 is GTSNPN, CDR2 SVGIG (reference sequence). V was clipped by 7 bases and J by 1 base; unmatched bases: 4. CDR3 sequence reads: CASPGLAGSGANVLTF. The CDR3 DNA reads as TGTGCCTCCCCGGGACTAGCGGGGTCTGGGGCCAACGTCCTGACTTTC.

The chain joins TRBV15 to TRBJ2-1; D gene unclear. This CDR3 is 12 amino acids long. V dropped 3 bases and J dropped 8 bases, with 8 bases sitting between them. The V gene's germline CDR1 is LNHNV and CDR2 YYDKDF (reference sequence). The chain's CDR3 is CATSSPFHEQFF. DNA for the CDR3: TGTGCCACCAGCAGCCCCTTCCATGAGCAGTTCTTC.